These 26 T cell receptor beta chains were all obtained from the same sample, sequenced in a study of CD8 T cells in ankylosing spondylitis. TCRdb processed the 5' RACE reads anew with MiXCR; each CDR3 protein has one entry. Among around 220,000 distinct CDR3 sequences, under 12% were seen once, and the ten largest hold roughly a fifth. The sample comprised blood, either unsorted or a sorted T cell fraction (not recorded which). The receptor set was obtained from a male donor with ankylosing spondylitis or in good health (not recorded which).

The rearrangement joins TRBV20-1 to TRBJ2-3; D is possibly TRBD1 or TRBD2 (5 bases each). The germline V and J ends were trimmed by 3 bases and 1 base, with 11 bases remaining between them. This CDR3 contains 14 residues. The germline CDR1 and CDR2 sequences are DFQATT and SNEGSKA (reference sequence). The DNA of the CDR3 is TGCAGTGCTAGCGGGACGAACGGCACAGATACGCAGTATTTT. Protein product: CSASGTNGTDTQYF.

This clonotype was seen only a few times. The rearrangement links TRBV7-9 to TRBJ2-7; possible D gene TRBD1, 6 bases. CDR3 length: 14 amino acids. Germline values: CDR1 SEHNR, CDR2 FQNEAQ (reference sequence). V was cut by 5 bases and J by 4 bases, with 15 bases left in between. For the CDR3, the DNA is TGTGCCAGCAGCCGAGGGGGAGTCATGTACGAGCAGTACTTC. Protein product: CASSRGGVMYEQYF.

This sequence joins TRBV2 and TRBJ2-6; D unresolved. Germline CDR1 and CDR2: SNHLY and FYNNEI. CDR3 length: 16 residues. V was trimmed by 2 bases and J by 5 bases, leaving 13 bases between them. The CDR3: CASSESPTLWANVLTF. CDR3 nucleotide sequence: TGTGCCAGCAGTGAAAGTCCGACCCTCTGGGCCAACGTCCTGACTTTC.

This clonotype was seen many times. This rearrangement joins TRBV7-2 to TRBJ2-5, with TRBD1 matching over 11 bases. Germline trimming cut 5 bases from V and 3 bases from J; bases unmatched to any gene: 8. Germline CDR1 SGHTA, CDR2 FQGNSA. This CDR3 is 16 amino acids long. The CDR3 protein is CASSPGTGGYKETQYF. CDR3 nucleotide sequence: TGTGCCAGCAGCCCGGGGACAGGGGGTTACAAAGAGACCCAGTACTTC.

This clonotype occurred many times. The chain uses TRBV12-3 or TRBV12-4 and TRBJ2-7, with 12 bases identical to TRBD2. V dropped 7 bases and J dropped 6; count of bases not matched to a gene: 10. This CDR3 spans 15 amino acids. CDR3 residues: CASKHVGLAGLEQYF. The DNA for the CDR3 is TGTGCCAGCAAGCACGTGGGACTAGCGGGCCTCGAGCAGTACTTC.

Ten or more counts support this clonotype. This chain joins TRBV15 and TRBJ2-3; tentatively, D is TRBD1 (6 bases). V dropped 0 bases and J dropped 4 bases, with 11 bases sitting between them. The germline CDR1 and CDR2 sequences are LNHNV and YYDKDF (reference sequence). The CDR3 runs to 15 residues. CDR3 sequence (DNA): TGTGCCACCAGCAGAGAGGCAGGGGTAGCAGATACGCAGTATTTT. Translating gives CATSREAGVADTQYF.

Ten or more counts support this clonotype. The chain has TRBV5-1 and TRBJ2-7, with 9 bases fitting TRBD1. The V segment lost 4 bases and the J segment 4 bases; nucleotides outside the gene matches: 15. The CDR3 is made up of 17 amino acids. Looked up from germline, CDR1 is SGHRS and CDR2 is YFSETQ. In DNA form, the CDR3 reads TGCGCCAGCAGCGCGCTCACAGGGGGCGGAATAGGGTACGAGCAGTACTTC. Encoded protein: CASSALTGGGIGYEQYF.

The table lists this clonotype with a few counts. This chain connects TRBV5-1 to TRBJ2-7; D is perhaps TRBD2 (6 bases). Germline CDR1 is SGHRS and CDR2 is YFSETQ. The CDR3 loop spans 15 amino acids. The V end was cut by 0 bases, the J end by 0 bases, with 10 bases between. This CDR3 reads CASSLGGVSSYEQYF. The CDR3 bases are TGCGCCAGCAGCTTGGGCGGGGTTAGCTCCTACGAGCAGTACTTC. The whole variable domain, remainder taken from reference TRBV5-1 and TRBJ2-7, is KAGVTQTPRYLIKTRGQQVTLSCSPISGHRSVSWYQQTPGQGLQFLFEYFSETQRNKGNFPGRFSGRQFSNSRSEMNVSTLELGDSALYLCASSLGGVSSYEQYFGPGTRLTVT.

This clonotype has at least ten counts. This sequence joins TRBV12-3 or TRBV12-4 and TRBJ2-1; D gene unclear. V dropped 5 bases and J dropped 0 bases, with 11 bases sitting between them. The CDR3 has 15 amino acids. CDR3 sequence reads: CASSPGRSSYNEQFF. Written as DNA, the CDR3 is TGTGCCAGCAGTCCCGGGCGGAGCTCCTACAATGAGCAGTTCTTC.

This clonotype was counted a few times. This chain connects TRBV5-5 to TRBJ2-1; D perhaps matches TRBD2 (7 bases). From germline, CDR1 is SGHKS and CDR2 YYEKEE (reference sequence). This CDR3 comprises 15 residues. Between the trimmed V and J ends, which lost 1 base and 7 bases, there was a span of 15 bases. For the CDR3, the DNA is TGTGCCAGCAGCTTGTCGGGGGGCATAGGAAATGAGCAGTTCTTC. It specifies CASSLSGGIGNEQFF.

This clonotype was detected ten times or more. The chain has TRBV18 and TRBJ2-1; possibly TRBD1 for D (6 bases). V lost 0 bases and J lost 0, with 9 bases in between. Germline V gives CDR1 KGHSH, CDR2 LQKENI. The length of the CDR3 is 16 residues. Here the CDR3 DNA reads TGTGCCAGCTCACCACCGGGGACAAGCTCCTACAATGAGCAGTTCTTC. Translating it yields CASSPPGTSSYNEQFF. Full variable domain (rest looked up from reference TRBV18 and TRBJ2-1): NAGVMQNPRHLVRRRGQEARLRCSPMKGHSHVYWYRQLPEEGLKFMVYLQKENIIDESGMPKERFSAEFPKEGPSILRIQQVVRGDSAAYFCASSPPGTSSYNEQFFGPGTRLTVL.

This clonotype turned up a few times. V usage is TRBV5-1 and J usage is TRBJ1-5; D call uncertain. From germline, CDR1 is SGHRS and CDR2 YFSETQ. CDR3 length equals 13 residues. V lost 3 bases to trimming and J lost 3 bases, with 7 bases between them. CDR3 sequence: CASSSDFNQPQHF. The DNA of the CDR3 is TGCGCCAGCAGCTCGGACTTCAATCAGCCCCAGCATTTT.

The chain is built from TRBV5-1 and TRBJ2-5; 7 nucleotides line up with TRBD1. This CDR3 comprises 16 residues. Germline CDR1 is SGHRS and CDR2 is YFSETQ. Trimming took 7 bases from V and 0 from J; bases not matched to a gene: 12. Here the CDR3 reads CASSRQGGRYQETQYF. Here the CDR3 DNA reads TGCGCCAGCTCCCGACAGGGTGGACGATACCAAGAGACCCAGTACTTC.

This clonotype was found many times. The chain uses TRBV12-3 or TRBV12-4 and TRBJ2-2, with 14 bases lining up with TRBD2. V dropped 6 bases and J dropped 6; count of bases not matched to a gene: 9. The CDR3 extends over 17 amino acids. In DNA, the CDR3 is TGTGCCAGCAGGCACCCCGGACTAGCGGGGGGTCCCGGGGAGCTGTTTTTT. It encodes CASRHPGLAGGPGELFF.

A few counts support this clonotype. The V call is TRBV30, the J call TRBJ2-1; 11 nucleotides line up with TRBD2. With V trimmed by 3 bases and J by 6 bases, 7 bases remained unmatched. Germline V lookup: CDR1 GTSNPN, CDR2 SVGIG (reference sequence). The CDR3 extends over 15 amino acids. This chain's CDR3 is CAWSPGTSGLNEQFF. In DNA, the CDR3 is TGTGCCTGGAGCCCCGGGACTAGCGGACTCAATGAGCAGTTCTTC.

A few counts support this clonotype. The genes are TRBV20-1 and TRBJ2-2; unclear D gene. Trimming removed 0 bases at V and 4 bases at J, with 9 bases between. The CDR3 has 14 amino acids. CDR1 is DFQATT, CDR2 SNEGSKA, per germline (reference sequence). For the CDR3, the DNA is TGCAGTGCTAGAGATAGAAGAACCACCGGGGAGCTGTTTTTT. This encodes CSARDRRTTGELFF.

This clonotype occurred many times. The chain has TRBV12-3 or TRBV12-4 and TRBJ2-1; D is possibly TRBD1 (5 bases). This CDR3 has 15 amino acids. V was trimmed by 1 base and J by 3 bases, leaving 10 bases between them. The DNA of the CDR3 is TGTGCCAGCAGTTTAGGGGGCGCGTACTACAATGAGCAGTTCTTC. Protein sequence: CASSLGGAYYNEQFF.

To note about this clonotype: A much larger clone lies a single base off, so this may be a read error. The chain is built from TRBV30 and TRBJ2-2; D may be TRBD2 (5 bases). The CDR3 totals 12 residues. V was cut by 8 bases and J by 0 bases, with 7 bases left in between. Per the germline V gene, CDR1 is GTSNPN and CDR2 is SVGIG (reference sequence). This CDR3 is CARGSNTGELFF. The CDR3 bases are TGTGCCCGGGGTTCGAACACCGGGGAGCTGTTTTTT.

In its sample, this clonotype was seen many times. V usage is TRBV2 and J usage is TRBJ1-1, with D perhaps TRBD1 (6 bases). The CDR3 loop spans 13 amino acids. CDR1 and CDR2 from the germline V gene are SNHLY and FYNNEI. Trimming pared 4 bases from V and 7 bases from J, leaving 13 bases between. The CDR3: CASSVREGGEAFF. Written as DNA, the CDR3 is TGTGCCAGCAGTGTCCGGGAGGGGGGTGAAGCTTTCTTT.

This clonotype has a count of ten or more. The chain is built from TRBV7-2 and TRBJ2-7; the match to TRBD1 covers 7 bases. V trimming: 6 bases; J trimming: 2 bases; junction bases outside the gene matches: 13. The length of the CDR3 is 16 residues. The germline CDR1 and CDR2 sequences are SGHTA and FQGNSA. As DNA, the CDR3 is TGTGCCAGCAGTCATAAACCGGGACAGATGACCTACGAGCAGTACTTC. Translation: CASSHKPGQMTYEQYF.

CDR3 residues: CASSLGTSVYDEQFF. DNA for the CDR3: TGTGCCAGCAGCTTAGGGACTAGTGTTTACGATGAGCAGTTCTTC. The rearrangement joins TRBV7-9 to TRBJ2-1; 7 bases are a match to TRBD2. V was pared by 1 base and J by 8 bases, with 8 bases of the junction left unmatched. The CDR3 sequence is 15 residues long. CDR1 and CDR2 from the germline V gene are SEHNR and FQNEAQ (reference sequence). The entire variable domain, with the rest obtained from reference TRBV7-9 and TRBJ2-1, is as follows: DTGVSQNPRHKITKRGQNVTFRCDPISEHNRLYWYRQTLGQGPEFLTYFQNEAQLEKSRLLSDRFSAERPKGSFSTLEIQRTEQGDSAMYLCASSLGTSVYDEQFFGPGTRLTVL.

The chain combines TRBV3-1 with TRBJ1-3, with D unclear. The CDR3 is 16 amino acids. In germline, CDR1 is LGHDT, CDR2 YNNKEL (reference sequence). V was shortened by 0 bases and J by 0 bases, with 9 bases between the two germline ends. The CDR3 loop is CASSQERVLSGNTIYF. The DNA of the CDR3 is TGTGCCAGCAGCCAAGAGAGGGTTCTCTCTGGAAACACCATATATTTT.

Remarks on this clonotype: A read error is possible here, since a much larger clone lies one base away. The CDR3 loop reads CARSPRQESQREYF. CDR3 DNA: TGTGCCAGGAGCCCGAGACAGGAAAGCCAACGGGAGTACTTC. The chain carries TRBV12-1 and TRBJ2-7; no DNA check was done on the table's D call, TRBD1. TRBV12-1 is a pseudogene locus. This CDR3 has 14 residues.

This clonotype was seen repeatedly, ten times or more. The chain recombines TRBV5-1 with TRBJ2-2, with D perhaps TRBD2 (5 bases). The CDR3 is 13 amino acids. Germline CDR1 is SGHRS and CDR2 is YFSETQ. Trimming pared 4 bases from V and 2 bases from J, leaving 6 bases between. For the CDR3, the DNA is TGCGCCAGCAGCACGGGAAACACCGGGGAGCTGTTTTTT. It yields the protein CASSTGNTGELFF.

The V and J genes are TRBV27 and TRBJ2-7; D unclear. Germline assignment: CDR1 MNHEY and CDR2 SMNVEV (reference sequence). This CDR3 comprises 15 residues. Trimming removed 2 bases from V and 2 bases from J, with 13 bases in between. This chain's CDR3 is CASSLTWEGTYEQYF. The CDR3 nucleotides read TGTGCCAGCAGTTTAACGTGGGAAGGGACCTACGAGCAGTACTTC.

At least ten counts were recorded for this clonotype. V gene TRBV28 combines with J gene TRBJ1-2; 11 positions match TRBD1. Germline lookup yields CDR1 MDHEN and CDR2 SYDVKM. The CDR3 is 18 amino acids. V was clipped by 5 bases and J by 4 bases; unmatched bases: 15. CDR3 region: CASSPWTGGASLGYGYTF. The CDR3 DNA reads TGTGCCAGCAGTCCCTGGACAGGGGGCGCATCCTTGGGCTATGGCTACACCTTC.